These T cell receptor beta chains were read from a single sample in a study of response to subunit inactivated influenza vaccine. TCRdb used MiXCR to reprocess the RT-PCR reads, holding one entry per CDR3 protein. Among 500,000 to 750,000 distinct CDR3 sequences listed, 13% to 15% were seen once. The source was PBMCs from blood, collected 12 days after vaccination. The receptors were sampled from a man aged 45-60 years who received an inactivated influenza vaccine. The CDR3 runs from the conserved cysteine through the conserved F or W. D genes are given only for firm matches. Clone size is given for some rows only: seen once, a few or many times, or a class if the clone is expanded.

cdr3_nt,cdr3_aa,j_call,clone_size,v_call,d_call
TGCAGCGTTGTCCTCCGGACTAGAACGAATACGCAGTATTTT,CSVVLRTRTNTQYF,TRBJ2-3,-,TRBV29-1,TRBD2
TGTGCCAGCAGTTTATCGGGAGGGGGCTACACCTTC,CASSLSGGGYTF,TRBJ1-2,-,TRBV28,-
TGTGCCAGCAGTCGGGAGGGACAGGGGGCGCGAGGGCAGTATTTT,CASSREGQGARGQYF,TRBJ2-3,-,TRBV25-1,TRBD1
TGTGCCAGTAGTACCTCCGGCTATGTGGCGGGGCCCCAGCATTTT,CASSTSGYVAGPQHF,TRBJ1-5,few,TRBV19,-
TGCGCCAGCAGCTTGGATGCTCTAGAGACCCAGTACTTC,CASSLDALETQYF,TRBJ2-5,few,TRBV5-1,-
TGCAGTGCTAGTGGACGACTCCTATCCTACGAGCAGTACTTC,CSASGRLLSYEQYF,TRBJ2-7,few,TRBV20-1,-
TGTGCCAGCTCACCATCCCCCTTCTACAATGAGCAGTTCTTC,CASSPSPFYNEQFF,TRBJ2-1,-,TRBV18,-
TGTGCCAGCAGCCCAGCATCGACAGGGCGGACTGAAGCTTTCTTT,CASSPASTGRTEAFF,TRBJ1-1,-,TRBV7-2,TRBD1
TGTGCCAGCAGTTTTGCGGGAGGGCTTAATGAGCAGTTCTTC,CASSFAGGLNEQFF,TRBJ2-1,-,TRBV12-3/TRBV12-4,TRBD2
TGTGCCAGCAGCCCCGTCAATGGGGACACCGGGGAGCTGTTTTTT,CASSPVNGDTGELFF,TRBJ2-2,few,TRBV11-3,-
TGTGCCAGCAGTTACCGGGGTCGTCAGTACTTC,CASSYRGRQYF,TRBJ2-7,once,TRBV6-5,-
TGCGCCAGCAGCTCTGAGACAGGGGCAAAGTACGAGCAGTACTTC,CASSSETGAKYEQYF,TRBJ2-7,few,TRBV5-1,TRBD1
TGTGCCAGCAGTGAAAGCGGTAGCAATCAGCCCCAGCATTTT,CASSESGSNQPQHF,TRBJ1-5,few,TRBV2,-
TGTGCCAGCAGCTTAGTAGGGGGCGGCAAAAACATTCAGTACTTC,CASSLVGGGKNIQYF,TRBJ2-4,few,TRBV7-2,TRBD1
TGTGCCAGCAGCCCTCTCAAGCGGGGAACCTACAATGAGCAGTTCTTC,CASSPLKRGTYNEQFF,TRBJ2-1,few,TRBV28,TRBD2
TGCGCCAGCAGCTTGTCAGTGAACTACGAGCAGTACTTC,CASSLSVNYEQYF,TRBJ2-7,-,TRBV5-1,-
TGTGCCAGCAGTGGTGGGACAGGTTACACCGGGGAGCTGTTTTTT,CASSGGTGYTGELFF,TRBJ2-2,many,TRBV12-3/TRBV12-4,TRBD1
TGTGCCAGCACCCTGGGGCCCAGGCCCCAGCATTTT,CASTLGPRPQHF,TRBJ1-5,-,TRBV28,-
TGTGCCAGCAGTTCGTTTCCGGGACTAGCGGTTCAAGAGACCCAGTACTTC,CASSSFPGLAVQETQYF,TRBJ2-5,-,TRBV12-3/TRBV12-4,TRBD2
TGTGCCATCAGCCAGGGATATGGCTACACCTTC,CAISQGYGYTF,TRBJ1-2,many,TRBV10-3,-
TGTGCCAGCAGTTACTCGAGGAGTGCGGGATTCAATGAGCAGTTCTTC,CASSYSRSAGFNEQFF,TRBJ2-1,-,TRBV6-2/TRBV6-3,-
TGTGCCAGCAAGCACACCGGGACAGGGGGCGGGAATGAGCAGTTCTTC,CASKHTGTGGGNEQFF,TRBJ2-1,few,TRBV27,TRBD1
TGTGCCAGCAGCTTAGCAAGGGATAGCAATCAGCCCCAGCATTTT,CASSLARDSNQPQHF,TRBJ1-5,few,TRBV7-8,-
TGCAGTGGCGGGACCCAAGAGACCCAGTACTTC,CSGGTQETQYF,TRBJ2-5,-,TRBV20-1,-
TGTGCCAGCAGTTACCCCACGGACAGGTCCTACGAGCAGTACTTC,CASSYPTDRSYEQYF,TRBJ2-7,few,TRBV6-5,TRBD1
TGTGCCAGTAGTCCCCCGGCCGCGGGACTAGCGATGGAGACCCAGTACTTC,CASSPPAAGLAMETQYF,TRBJ2-5,few,TRBV19,TRBD2
TGTGCCAGCATCAGAGCGTTGGGGGGGCAAGAGACCCAGTACTTC,CASIRALGGQETQYF,TRBJ2-5,few,TRBV7-2,TRBD2
TGTGCCAGCAGTACCGGGACAACCCTCTCAAACGAGCAGTACTTC,CASSTGTTLSNEQYF,TRBJ2-7,-,TRBV28,-
TGTGCCAGCAGTGAAGTTAAAGGGTTGGTGTCCTACAATGAGCAGTTCTTC,CASSEVKGLVSYNEQFF,TRBJ2-1,-,TRBV6-1,-
TGTGCCAGCAGTTCTGGGCAACGGGAGACCCAGTACTTC,CASSSGQRETQYF,TRBJ2-5,-,TRBV7-2,-
TGTGCCAGTAGTACCTCAGGGACTGAGCAGTTCTTC,CASSTSGTEQFF,TRBJ2-1,once,TRBV19,-
TGTGCCAGCAGTGGCCCGTTTCAGTCGACAACCGGGGAGCTGTTTTTT,CASSGPFQSTTGELFF,TRBJ2-2,-,TRBV27,-